Described below is a single TCR beta chain sequence and its context. Its target antigen remains unknown. No quality values exist for individual bases; no much larger clone is one base distant. A second Seattle source provided samples from volunteer blood donors who had recovered from COVID-19. Whole blood was collected in K2EDTA tubes by collaborating institutions according to the institutions' own protocols. For TCRbeta analysis, collaborators shipped samples in one of three forms: frozen whole blood, isolated PBMCs, or DNA extracted from either of those sample types. The sample belongs to a study of blood T cell repertoires in COVID-19 (dated by TCRdb to 2018 to 2020). For the study in its entirety: Collaborator samples came from the United States, Italy and Spain and covered acute and convalescent phases of COVID-19. The prospective study material was composed of cDNA or gDNA derived from T cells, B-cell-depleted T cells, or PBMCs. The dataset comprised deeply sampled blood TCRbeta repertoires from subjects exposed to, actively infected with, or recovered from COVID-19. The repertoires were released in a freely available public database meant as a resource for research on the immune response to SARS-CoV-2. The samples were drawn from two sources: the first 160 participants of the ongoing ImmuneRACE study, and 1,200 or so subjects contributed by 6 global collaborators. The sample metadata nearly always contained a de-identified subject ID, COVID-19 status, age in years and sex. Where available, HLA class I and class II types were taken from metadata supplied by the sample provider and were not determined by assay-based typing. Study-wide conclusions, independent of this receptor: How much clinical and demographic metadata was included differed by source and by participant, and the metadata was provided uncurated.

Cut back by 2 bases and 0 bases, the V and J ends lie 8 bases apart. There are 15 amino acids in the CDR3, from cysteine to phenylalanine inclusive. The CDR3 DNA has 45 bases and is translated from base 1. From the germline V gene, CDR1 is MNHEY and CDR2 is SVGEGT. The immunoSEQ Assay, a bias-controlled multiplex PCR, was used to amplify TCRbeta CDR3 regions from genomic DNA. In the paper's pipeline: Within the assay, amplification of reference gene primers was used to estimate how many nucleated cells each sample contained. Sequence reads were collapsed and filtered to measure the absolute abundance of every unique TCRbeta CDR3 rearrangement. For each sample, productive Simpson clonality was calculated as the square root of Simpson's diversity index over productive rearrangements. TCRdb obtained this table from immuneACCESS and retained in-frame rearrangements with V and J assigned. These tables miss some clones; where compared with another copy, unresolved V genes account for less than half of the shortfall, and the remainder is unexplained. The DNA gave D and trimming, while V, J and clone size come from that table. A total of just under 250,000 clones appear in this sample, approximately 83% of them only once. 3% to 3.5% of the sample is held by the ten biggest clonotypes.

This sequence originates from a woman between 25 and 40 years old who had recovered from COVID-19. The chain couples TRBV6-2 or TRBV6-3 to TRBJ2-1, with no D gene named confidently. The sequencing sample was made of peripheral blood. The CDR3: CASSYEQYSYNEQFF. The nucleotide sequence is TGTGCCAGCAGTTACGAGCAATACTCCTACAATGAGCAGTTCTTC.